This T cell receptor (beta chain) was identified during a study of Ad26.COV2.S vaccination and SARS-CoV-2 variants. Background on the study: Among those in the COV1001 Ad26.COV2.S trial arm was the donor.

As to this clone: One end of the junction fails to match germline, which may point to a read error.

Generated by immunoSEQ multiplex PCR, the TCRdb table keeps only in-frame clones and is missing some. The data show about 390,000 clones, 70% to 90% seen once. The treatment was: some 20 received Ad26.COV2.S at low or high dose, single or two shots; roughly five received placebo; per-sample allocation not given. Day 63 after the first injection of vaccine or placebo was the sampling time. This CDR3 is 16 amino acids long. Per germline, CDR1 SSHAT and CDR2 FNYEAQ (reference sequence). The V gene is TRBV7-7, the J gene TRBJ2-1; 9 bases are a match to TRBD2. Material: peripheral blood, obtained in a trial of Ad26.COV2.S vaccine versus placebo. The TCR originated in a person between 18 and 65 years old who received the Ad26.COV2.S COVID-19 vaccine or a placebo. The CDR3 sequence is CASSPVSGGSYNEQFF. The CDR3 DNA reads TGTGCTAGCAGCCCTGTCAGCGGGGGGTCTTACAATGAGCAGTTCTTC.